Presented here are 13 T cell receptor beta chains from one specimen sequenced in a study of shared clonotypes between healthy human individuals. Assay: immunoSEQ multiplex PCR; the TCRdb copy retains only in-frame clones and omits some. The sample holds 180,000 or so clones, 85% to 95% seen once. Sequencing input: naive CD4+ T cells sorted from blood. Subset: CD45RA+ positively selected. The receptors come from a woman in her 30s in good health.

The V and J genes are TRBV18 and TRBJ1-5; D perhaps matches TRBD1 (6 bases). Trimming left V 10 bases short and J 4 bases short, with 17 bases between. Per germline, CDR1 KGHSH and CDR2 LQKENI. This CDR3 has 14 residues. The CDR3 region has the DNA TGTGCCACCCGCGGGGGGGCAATTAATCAGCCCCAGCATTTT. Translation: CATRGGAINQPQHF.

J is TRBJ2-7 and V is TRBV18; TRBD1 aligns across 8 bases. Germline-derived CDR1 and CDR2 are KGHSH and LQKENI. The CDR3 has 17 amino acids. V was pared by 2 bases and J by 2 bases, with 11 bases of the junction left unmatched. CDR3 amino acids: CASSPIAPGTGTYEQYF. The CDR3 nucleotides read TGTGCCAGCTCACCAATTGCCCCAGGGACAGGCACCTACGAGCAGTACTTC.

The CDR3 coding sequence is TGTGCCAGCAAAGATCCAGGGACGGACACTGAAGCTTTCTTT. This gives the protein CASKDPGTDTEAFF. The genes are TRBV21-1 and TRBJ1-1. TRBV21-1 is shown as a pseudogene. The CDR3 spans 14 residues.

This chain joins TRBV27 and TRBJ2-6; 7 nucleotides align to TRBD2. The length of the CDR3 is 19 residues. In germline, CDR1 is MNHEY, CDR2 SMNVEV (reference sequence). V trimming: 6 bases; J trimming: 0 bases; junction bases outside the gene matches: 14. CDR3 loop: CASSPLTGTIDSGANVLTF. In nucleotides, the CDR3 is TGTGCCAGCAGCCCCCTCACCGGGACTATAGACTCTGGGGCCAACGTCCTGACTTTC.

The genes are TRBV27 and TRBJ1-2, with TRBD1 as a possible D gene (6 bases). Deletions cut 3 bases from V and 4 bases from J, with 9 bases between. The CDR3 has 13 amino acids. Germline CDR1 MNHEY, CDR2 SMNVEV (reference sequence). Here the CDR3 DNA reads TGTGCCAGCAGTTTTGTGGGGGCCTATGGCTACACCTTC. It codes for CASSFVGAYGYTF.

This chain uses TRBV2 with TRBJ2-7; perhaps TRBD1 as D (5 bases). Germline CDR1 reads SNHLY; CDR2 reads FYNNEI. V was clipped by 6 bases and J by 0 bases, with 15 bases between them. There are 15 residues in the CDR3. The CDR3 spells CASSPRQITSYEQYF. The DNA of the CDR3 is TGTGCCAGCAGCCCCAGACAGATAACCTCCTACGAGCAGTACTTC. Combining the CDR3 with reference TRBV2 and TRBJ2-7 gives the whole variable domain EPEVTQTPSHQVTQMGQEVILRCVPISNHLYFYWYRQILGQKVEFLVSFYNNEISEKSEIFDDQFSVERPDGSNFTLKIRSTKLEDSAMYFCASSPRQITSYEQYFGPGTRLTVT.

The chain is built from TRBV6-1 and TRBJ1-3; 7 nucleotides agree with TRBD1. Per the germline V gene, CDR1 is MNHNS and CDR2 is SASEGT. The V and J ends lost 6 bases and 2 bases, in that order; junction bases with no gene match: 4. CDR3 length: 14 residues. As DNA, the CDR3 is TGTGCCAGCAGGAGGGACAGCACTGGAAACACCATATATTTT. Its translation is CASRRDSTGNTIYF.

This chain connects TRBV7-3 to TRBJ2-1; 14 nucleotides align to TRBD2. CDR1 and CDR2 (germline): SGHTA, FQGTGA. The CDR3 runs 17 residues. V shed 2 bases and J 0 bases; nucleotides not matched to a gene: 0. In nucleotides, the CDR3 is TGTGCCAGCAGCTTAGGGACTAGCGGGAGCTCCTACAATGAGCAGTTCTTC. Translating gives CASSLGTSGSSYNEQFF.

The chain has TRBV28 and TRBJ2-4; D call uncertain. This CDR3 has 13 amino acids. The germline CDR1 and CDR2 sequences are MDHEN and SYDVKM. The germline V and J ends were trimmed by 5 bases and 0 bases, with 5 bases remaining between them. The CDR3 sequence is CASSVTAKNIQYF. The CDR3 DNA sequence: TGTGCCAGCAGTGTTACAGCCAAAAACATTCAGTACTTC.

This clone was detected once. CDR3 DNA sequence: TGCGCCAGCAGCCAAGAGTCGAACAGGGCGACTAATGAAAAACTGTTTTTT. Translation gives CASSQESNRATNEKLFF. The chain has TRBV4-1 and TRBJ1-4, with TRBD1 as a possible D gene (6 bases). Trimming shortened V by 0 bases and J by 2 bases, and 13 bases separated the two germline ends. The CDR3 runs 17 residues. CDR1 and CDR2 (germline): MGHRA, YSYEKL.

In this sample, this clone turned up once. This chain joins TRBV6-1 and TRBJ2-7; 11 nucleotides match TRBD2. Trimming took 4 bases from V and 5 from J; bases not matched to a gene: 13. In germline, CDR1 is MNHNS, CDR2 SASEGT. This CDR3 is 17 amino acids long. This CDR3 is CASSAYDLPSGRNEQYF. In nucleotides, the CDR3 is TGTGCCAGCAGTGCCTATGATTTGCCTAGCGGGAGGAACGAGCAGTACTTC.

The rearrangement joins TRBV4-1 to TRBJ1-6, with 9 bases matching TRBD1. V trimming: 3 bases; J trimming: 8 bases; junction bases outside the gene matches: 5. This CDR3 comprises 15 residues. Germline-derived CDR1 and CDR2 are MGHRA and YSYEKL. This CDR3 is CASSQGQGPHSPLHF. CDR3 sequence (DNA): TGCGCCAGCAGCCAGGGACAGGGCCCGCATTCACCCCTCCACTTT.

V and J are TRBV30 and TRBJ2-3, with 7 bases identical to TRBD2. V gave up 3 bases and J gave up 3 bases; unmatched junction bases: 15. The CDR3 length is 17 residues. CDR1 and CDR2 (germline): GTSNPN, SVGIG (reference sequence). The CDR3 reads CAWRSRSAGVGTDTQYF. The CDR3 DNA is TGTGCCTGGAGATCCCGGTCGGCGGGAGTGGGGACAGATACGCAGTATTTT.